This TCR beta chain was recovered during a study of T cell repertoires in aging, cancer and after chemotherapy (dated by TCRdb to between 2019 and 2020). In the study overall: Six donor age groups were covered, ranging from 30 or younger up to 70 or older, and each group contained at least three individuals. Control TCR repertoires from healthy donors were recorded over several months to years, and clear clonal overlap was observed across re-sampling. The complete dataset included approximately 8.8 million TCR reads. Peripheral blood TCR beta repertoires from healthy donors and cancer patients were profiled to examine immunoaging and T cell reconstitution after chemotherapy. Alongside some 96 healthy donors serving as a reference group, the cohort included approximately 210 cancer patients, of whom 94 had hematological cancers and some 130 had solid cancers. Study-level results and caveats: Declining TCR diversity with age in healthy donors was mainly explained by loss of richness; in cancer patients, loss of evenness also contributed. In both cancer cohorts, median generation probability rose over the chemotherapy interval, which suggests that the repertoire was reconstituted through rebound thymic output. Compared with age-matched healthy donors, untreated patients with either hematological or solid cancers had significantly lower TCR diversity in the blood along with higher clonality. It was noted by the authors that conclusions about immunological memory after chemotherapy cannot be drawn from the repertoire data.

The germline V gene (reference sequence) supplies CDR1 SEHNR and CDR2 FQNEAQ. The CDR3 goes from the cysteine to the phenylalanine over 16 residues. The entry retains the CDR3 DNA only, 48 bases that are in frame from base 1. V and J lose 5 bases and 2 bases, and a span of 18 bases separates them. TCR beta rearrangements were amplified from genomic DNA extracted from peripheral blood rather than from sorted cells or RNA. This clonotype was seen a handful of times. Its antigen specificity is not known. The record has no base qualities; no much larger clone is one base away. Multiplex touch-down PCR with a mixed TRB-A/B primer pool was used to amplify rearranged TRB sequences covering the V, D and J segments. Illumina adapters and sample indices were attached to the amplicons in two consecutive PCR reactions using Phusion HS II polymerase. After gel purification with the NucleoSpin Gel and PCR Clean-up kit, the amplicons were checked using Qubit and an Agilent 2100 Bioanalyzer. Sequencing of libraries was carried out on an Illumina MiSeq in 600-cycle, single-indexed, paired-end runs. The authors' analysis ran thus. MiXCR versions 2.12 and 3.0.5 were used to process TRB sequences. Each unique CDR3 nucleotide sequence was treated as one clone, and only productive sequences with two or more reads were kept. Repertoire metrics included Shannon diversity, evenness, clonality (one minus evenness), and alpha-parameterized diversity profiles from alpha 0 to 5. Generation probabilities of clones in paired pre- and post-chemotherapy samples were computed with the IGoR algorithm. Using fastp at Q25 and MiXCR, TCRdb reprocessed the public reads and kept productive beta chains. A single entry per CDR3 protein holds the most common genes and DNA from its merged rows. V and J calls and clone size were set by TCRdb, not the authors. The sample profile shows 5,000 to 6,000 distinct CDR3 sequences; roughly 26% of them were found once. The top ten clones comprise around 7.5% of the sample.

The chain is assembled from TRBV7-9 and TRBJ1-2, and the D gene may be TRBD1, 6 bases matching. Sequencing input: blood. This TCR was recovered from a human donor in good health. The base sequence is TGTGCCAGCAGCCTTTCGAAACAGGGAGGGAACTATGGCTACACCTTC. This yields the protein CASSLSKQGGNYGYTF.